Below, 23 T cell receptor beta chains from the same sample are listed, as sequenced in a study of T-cell memory formation after mild COVID-19 (dated by TCRdb to about 2021). Library creation used 5' RACE. Sequencing relied on an Illumina NovaSeq 6000. TCRdb trimmed the raw reads at Q25, called clones with MiXCR and kept productive beta chains. CDR3 protein sequences are deduplicated, and each keeps its most common genes and DNA. The table for this sample lists under 200,000 distinct CDR3 sequences; roughly 28% of them were counted only once. Approximately 12% of the sample goes to the ten largest clones. The specimen sequenced was PBMCs or a T cell subset sorted from them (not recorded which). The receptors stem from an adult woman who had mild COVID-19 (a few samples of this study predate the infection). The sample titles of this study are shuffled in the database, so cell type and time point are left out; the donor was told from shared clones.

This clonotype has only a few counts. The J gene is TRBJ2-3, the V gene TRBV12-3 or TRBV12-4; possibly TRBD2 for D (7 bases). The CDR3 sequence is 14 residues long. Trimming stripped 0 bases from V and 6 bases from J, with 10 bases between. The CDR3 DNA reads as TGTGCCAGCAGTTTAGCGGGGGGGCCGGATACGCAGTATTTT. Translation gives CASSLAGGPDTQYF.

This clonotype was picked up a small number of times. This chain connects TRBV5-1 to TRBJ2-1; TRBD2 matches at 9 bases. J lost 8 bases, V lost 2 bases, and 8 bases had no gene match. Germline CDR1 is SGHRS and CDR2 is YFSETQ. The CDR3 runs 15 residues. The CDR3 sequence is CASSFQAGGLHEQFF. CDR3 coding DNA: TGCGCCAGCAGCTTCCAGGCGGGAGGGTTACATGAGCAGTTCTTC.

This clonotype was counted only a few times. The chain carries TRBV4-1 and TRBJ2-3, with 8 bases that match TRBD1. This CDR3 comprises 17 residues. Per germline, CDR1 MGHRA and CDR2 YSYEKL. J gave up 5 bases and V 1 base, and 11 bases lay outside the gene matches. The CDR3 loop is CASSQGHAGGAKDTQYF. The DNA of the CDR3 is TGCGCCAGCAGCCAAGGCCATGCAGGGGGCGCAAAAGATACGCAGTATTTT.

This clonotype has only a few counts. The chain uses TRBV5-1 and TRBJ1-1, with D possibly being TRBD1 (5 bases). Between the trimmed V and J ends, which lost 3 bases and 2 bases, there was a span of 8 bases. This CDR3 contains 13 residues. Germline assignment: CDR1 SGHRS and CDR2 YFSETQ. The CDR3 is CASSSTANTEAFF. The DNA of the CDR3 is TGCGCCAGCAGCTCGACAGCTAACACTGAAGCTTTCTTT. The full variable domain, its missing parts supplied by reference TRBV5-1 and TRBJ1-1, is KAGVTQTPRYLIKTRGQQVTLSCSPISGHRSVSWYQQTPGQGLQFLFEYFSETQRNKGNFPGRFSGRQFSNSRSEMNVSTLELGDSALYLCASSSTANTEAFFGQGTRLTVV.

V is TRBV7-2 and J is TRBJ2-3; D perhaps matches TRBD2 (6 bases). CDR1 SGHTA and CDR2 FQGNSA come from the germline V gene. Trimming removed 6 bases from V and 0 bases from J, with 16 bases in between. CDR3 length: 16 residues. The CDR3 region is CASRDLARYSTDTQYF. In DNA, the CDR3 is TGTGCCAGCAGGGACCTAGCGCGTTATAGCACAGATACGCAGTATTTT.

This clonotype was observed a handful of times. V gene TRBV25-1 combines with J gene TRBJ2-3; D is uncertain. In germline, CDR1 is MGHDK, CDR2 SYGVNS. Trimming stripped 3 bases from V and 2 bases from J, with 12 bases between. This CDR3 region has 15 residues. CDR3 amino acids: CASSEGSTLTDTQYF. In DNA, the CDR3 is TGTGCCAGCAGTGAGGGGTCCACCCTCACAGATACGCAGTATTTT.

Ten or more counts support this clonotype. V gene TRBV11-2 combines with J gene TRBJ2-5; D call uncertain. Trimming pared 5 bases from V and 4 bases from J, leaving 8 bases between. Germline CDR1 SGHAT, CDR2 FQNNGV. The CDR3 is made up of 12 amino acids. CDR3 nucleotides: TGTGCCAGCAGCCCCCGGCGAGAGACCCAGTACTTC. Translation gives CASSPRRETQYF. The variable domain in full, with the rest retrieved from reference TRBV11-2 and TRBJ2-5, is EAGVAQSPRYKIIEKRQSVAFWCNPISGHATLYWYQQILGQGPKLLIQFQNNGVVDDSQLPKDRFSAERLKGVDSTLKIQPAKLEDSAVYLCASSPRRETQYFGPGTRLLVL.

The chain employs TRBV30 and TRBJ2-7, with 7 nucleotides matching TRBD1. The J segment lost 1 base and the V segment lost 4 bases, leaving 4 bases of the junction unmatched. The CDR3 has 13 amino acids. From germline, CDR1 is GTSNPN and CDR2 SVGIG (reference sequence). The DNA of the CDR3 is TGTGCCTGGACCGGGGACAGATCCTACGAGCAGTACTTC. Translated: CAWTGDRSYEQYF.

J is TRBJ2-1 and V is TRBV9, with a tentative D call TRBD1 (6 bases). The CDR3 runs to 17 residues. CDR1 is SGDLS and CDR2 is YYNGEE in the germline V gene. Trimming cost V 3 bases and J 4 bases, with 20 bases left between them. The CDR3 nucleotides are TGTGCCAGCAGCGCCCAGCAGGGACATGATGGTTACAATGAGCAGTTCTTC. Translating gives CASSAQQGHDGYNEQFF.

This clonotype was counted between two and nine times. This chain uses TRBV7-6 with TRBJ2-7, with D possibly being TRBD2 (6 bases). V was cut by 4 bases and J by 0 bases, with 13 bases left in between. The CDR3 length is 15 residues. Germline CDR1 is SGHVS and CDR2 is FNYEAQ. The CDR3 here is CASSSGTLSSYEQYF. CDR3 bases: TGTGCCAGCAGCTCAGGGACTCTGAGCTCCTACGAGCAGTACTTC.

The chain links TRBV5-1 to TRBJ1-1; D remains unclear. Germline-derived CDR1 and CDR2 are SGHRS and YFSETQ. The CDR3 extends over 14 amino acids. Trimming removed 1 base at V and 2 bases at J, with 9 bases between. The CDR3 bases are TGCGCCAGCAGCTTGACTTCAGCTAACACTGAAGCTTTCTTT. It encodes CASSLTSANTEAFF.

This clonotype was seen a handful of times. V is TRBV5-6 and J is TRBJ2-1; D remains unclear. V shed 2 bases and J shed 9 bases, with 6 bases lying between them. Germline loops: CDR1 SGHDT, CDR2 YYEEEE. This CDR3 is built from 11 residues. The CDR3 DNA sequence: TGTGCCAGCAGCTTTGTGGGTGAGCAGTTCTTC. It yields the protein CASSFVGEQFF.

The chain is built from TRBV15 and TRBJ2-1, with TRBD2 matching over 12 bases. The germline V gene encodes CDR1 LNHNV and CDR2 YYDKDF (reference sequence). The CDR3 is made up of 15 amino acids. Unmatched junction bases numbered 8, after V lost 3 bases and J lost 11 bases. CDR3 DNA sequence: TGTGCCACCAGCAGTGAAGGACTAGCGGGAATGAAGCAGTTCTTC. Protein: CATSSEGLAGMKQFF.

The chain employs TRBV7-8 and TRBJ2-3; unclear D gene. This CDR3 contains 14 residues. Germline values: CDR1 SGHVS, CDR2 FQNEAQ. Trimming left V 1 base short and J 2 bases short, with 7 bases between. CDR3 region: CASSLEVTTDTQYF. CDR3 coding DNA: TGTGCCAGCAGCTTAGAAGTCACCACAGATACGCAGTATTTT.

This clonotype was counted a few times. The chain combines TRBV5-1 with TRBJ2-3; 9 nucleotides align to TRBD1. Germline V gene lookup returns CDR1 SGHRS and CDR2 YFSETQ. The CDR3 has 18 residues. V dropped 0 bases and J dropped 7; count of bases not matched to a gene: 15. The CDR3: CASSLASGGQGNRYTQYF. The CDR3, as DNA: TGCGCCAGCAGCTTGGCCTCCGGGGGACAGGGTAATAGGTATACGCAGTATTTT.

The chain has TRBV12-3 or TRBV12-4 and TRBJ1-5, with 7 bases matching TRBD1. This CDR3 spans 13 amino acids. With V trimmed by 6 bases and J by 4 bases, 3 bases remained unmatched. Here the CDR3 DNA reads TGTGCCAGCAGCCCGACAGGGAATCAGCCCCAGCATTTT. Residues: CASSPTGNQPQHF.

The rearrangement links TRBV3-1 to TRBJ2-3, with 8 bases lining up with TRBD2. The junction had 4 bases not matched to a gene; V was cut back by 1 base and J by 4 bases. The germline CDR1 and CDR2 sequences are LGHDT and YNNKEL (reference sequence). The CDR3 is 15 amino acids. The CDR3: CASSQVGLGPDTQYF. The CDR3 DNA follows: TGTGCCAGCAGCCAAGTGGGACTAGGCCCAGATACGCAGTATTTT.

The chain links TRBV7-2 to TRBJ1-6; D gene uncertain. The CDR3 sequence is 12 residues long. The germline V gene encodes CDR1 SGHTA and CDR2 FQGNSA. The V end lost 4 bases, the J end lost 8 bases, and 6 bases lay between the germline ends. The CDR3 DNA reads as TGTGCCAGCAGCTACAGCCATTCACCCCTCCACTTT. It yields the protein CASSYSHSPLHF. Full variable domain (remainder filled in from reference TRBV7-2 and TRBJ1-6): GAGVSQSPSNKVTEKGKDVELRCDPISGHTALYWYRQSLGQGLEFLIYFQGNSAPDKSGLPSDRFSAERTGGSVSTLTIQRTQQEDSAVYLCASSYSHSPLHFGNGTRLTVT.

This clonotype was seen only a few times. The chain links TRBV7-2 to TRBJ1-2; 7 positions agree with TRBD1. This CDR3 is built from 18 residues. Trimming removed 1 base from V and 6 bases from J; junction bases left unmatched: 17. Germline assignment: CDR1 SGHTA and CDR2 FQGNSA. The CDR3 coding sequence is TGTGCCAGCAGCTTAGTATTCGGAGGACAGGCGCGGAGTGATGGCTACACCTTC. It translates to CASSLVFGGQARSDGYTF.

This chain uses TRBV4-1 with TRBJ1-2; 9 bases fit TRBD1. With V trimmed by 0 bases and J by 2 bases, 10 bases remained unmatched. Germline V gene data show CDR1 as MGHRA and CDR2 as YSYEKL. The CDR3 is made up of 18 amino acids. The CDR3: CASSQDLGTGWQNYGYTF. For the CDR3, the DNA is TGCGCCAGCAGCCAAGATCTTGGGACAGGGTGGCAGAACTATGGCTACACCTTC.

DNA for the CDR3: TGTGCCAGCAGCCTCAGGGGCAACGATTCACCCCTCCACTTT. Its protein product is CASSLRGNDSPLHF. The rearrangement links TRBV7-3 to TRBJ1-6; maybe TRBD1 (6 bases). The germline CDR1 and CDR2 sequences are SGHTA and FQGTGA. The germline V and J ends were trimmed by 5 bases and 8 bases, with 13 bases remaining between them. The CDR3 is 14 amino acids.

The chain couples TRBV19 to TRBJ2-7; 7 bases line up with TRBD1. The CDR3 length is 20 residues. J gave up 4 bases and V 5 bases, and 26 bases lay outside the gene matches. Germline assignment: CDR1 LNHDA and CDR2 SQIVND (reference sequence). For the CDR3, the DNA is TGTGCCAGTAGTCCCAGCTCGACAGGGCGGGCATCGACGGGCCCTTACGAGCAGTACTTC. This encodes CASSPSSTGRASTGPYEQYF.

The rearrangement links TRBV7-2 to TRBJ2-5; 10 bases fit TRBD2. The CDR3 is 15 residues long. Germline loops: CDR1 SGHTA, CDR2 FQGNSA. V was clipped by 1 base and J by 5 bases; unmatched bases: 4. This chain's CDR3 is CASSLVAGGLETQYF. The CDR3 DNA sequence: TGTGCCAGCAGCTTAGTAGCGGGGGGCCTCGAGACCCAGTACTTC.